The rows below give T cell receptor beta chains drawn from one sample of a study of shared clonotypes between healthy human individuals. Data came from immunoSEQ multiplex PCR; TCRdb stores just in-frame clones and leaves some out. Among some 2.4 million clones, 80% to 95% were seen once, and the ten largest hold 0.36%. What was sequenced was naive CD4+ T cells from PBMCs. Receptors were obtained from a man aged 18-30 years in good health. Some clones in this sample may be carry-over from other donors' samples. CDR3s leave out the opening cysteine and the closing phenylalanine or tryptophan.

cdr3_aa,v_call
SVFPWSGQETQY,TRBV29-1
ASRDQGPPANTEAF,TRBV2
ASSLGLADVPDTQY,TRBV5-1
SALGSAETQY,TRBV29-1
ATSRPRSEQY,TRBV15
ASTPGGTDTQY,TRBV5-1
ASNKERDPWANVLT,TRBV2
ASSVSGTSGRREQY,TRBV9
ASSQSLGQGVYEQY,TRBV14
ASSLLGQQQETQY,TRBV7-3
ASSQGATKTYEQY,TRBV4-3
ASRNTGTVYGYT,TRBV27
ASSLGSNQPQH,TRBV5-1
ATRTMNTGELF,TRBV6-5
ASSLSGTNTGELF,TRBV7-3
AISGPGQAGNTIY,TRBV10-3
ASSLVGPTKNIQY,TRBV7-6
ASGNTGGKTQY,TRBV27
ASRLTGLNEKLF,TRBV27
ASSLGQINTEAF,TRBV7-9
ASTEVRAGPH,TRBV7-2
ASSPLGAHEQY,TRBV18
ASSLALFRNQPQH,TRBV5-1
ASSTLSYEQY,TRBV5-8
ASMGGTLGNTEAF,TRBV28
SVEATQGGYGYT,TRBV29-1
ASSLGAPNEQF,TRBV28
ASSPRTGMNTEAF,TRBV7-2